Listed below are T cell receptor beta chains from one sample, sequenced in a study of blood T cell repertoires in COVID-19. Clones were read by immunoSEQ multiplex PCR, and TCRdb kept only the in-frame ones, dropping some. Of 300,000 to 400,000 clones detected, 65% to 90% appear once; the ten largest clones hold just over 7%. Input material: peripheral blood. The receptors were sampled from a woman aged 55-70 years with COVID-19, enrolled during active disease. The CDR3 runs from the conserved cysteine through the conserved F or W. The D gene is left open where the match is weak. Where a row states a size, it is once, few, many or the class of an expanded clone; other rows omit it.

TGTGCCAGCAGCCTCCCTAGACTAGCGGGGTCGACAGATACGCAGTATTTT,CASSLPRLAGSTDTQYF,TRBJ2-3,TRBV4-2,NA,TRBD2
TGTGCCAGCTCACCACCGGCAGGCTACGAGCAGTACTTC,CASSPPAGYEQYF,TRBJ2-7,TRBV18,NA,NA
TGTGCCAGTAGCCCCGACAGTTGGTACAATGAGCAGTTCTTC,CASSPDSWYNEQFF,TRBJ2-1,TRBV19,NA,NA
TGCGCCAGCAGCTTGCCTACTAGTAATAGTGACGAGCAGTACTTC,CASSLPTSNSDEQYF,TRBJ2-7,TRBV5-1,NA,NA
TGTGCCAGCAGCTTGGGGGGACAGGGGAGCGACTATGGCTACACCTTC,CASSLGGQGSDYGYTF,TRBJ1-2,TRBV5-4,NA,TRBD1
TGTGCCAGCAGTGCGTCCCCCGAGGACAGGGGCTATGGCTACACCTTC,CASSASPEDRGYGYTF,TRBJ1-2,TRBV6-1,NA,TRBD1
TGTGCCACCAGTGATTCCCGGACAGGGGGCCAAGAGACCCAGTACTTC,CATSDSRTGGQETQYF,TRBJ2-5,TRBV24-1,NA,TRBD1
TGTGCCAGCAGCCTAAGACCCCACGACGGACTAGCCGGAACTCGGTCCTACAATGAGCAGTTCTTC,CASSLRPHDGLAGTRSYNEQFF,TRBJ2-1,TRBV4-2,NA,TRBD2
TGTGCCTGGAGTTCGACTGCTATGAACACTGAAGCTTTCTTT,CAWSSTAMNTEAFF,TRBJ1-1,TRBV30,NA,NA
TGCGCCAGCCGAGGGACAGGGGGACCTGTTTATGGCTACACCTTC,CASRGTGGPVYGYTF,TRBJ1-2,TRBV4-1,NA,TRBD1
TGTGCCAGTACCGTAACCCGGGGGACAGCGAACACTGAAGCTTTCTTT,CASTVTRGTANTEAFF,TRBJ1-1,TRBV19,NA,TRBD1
TGTGCCAGCTCACCACGCTACCGGACTAGCGACACCGGGGAGCTGTTTTTT,CASSPRYRTSDTGELFF,TRBJ2-2,TRBV18,NA,TRBD2
TGTGCCAGCAGCTTCGGGGAAAAACTGTTTTTT,CASSFGEKLFF,TRBJ1-4,TRBV7-9,NA,NA
TGCAGCGTTGAAGATAAGGGGAACTCCTACGAGCAGTACTTC,CSVEDKGNSYEQYF,TRBJ2-7,TRBV29-1,NA,NA
TGTGCCAGCAGGGAAACCGGGAACTATGGCTACACCTTC,CASRETGNYGYTF,TRBJ1-2,TRBV27,NA,NA
TGCAGCGTTGAAGTTGGGGACACGGCCCAAGGCTACACCTTC,CSVEVGDTAQGYTF,TRBJ1-2,TRBV29-1,NA,NA
TGTGCCACCAGCCCCGGCGGCGGGTGGGACACTGAAGCTTTCTTT,CATSPGGGWDTEAFF,TRBJ1-1,TRBV15,NA,NA
TGTGCCAGCAGCGCGACAGTTAACTATGGCTACACCTTC,CASSATVNYGYTF,TRBJ1-2,TRBV11-2,NA,NA
TGCGCCAGCAGCTTCCAGGGTAATCAAGAGACCCAGTACTTC,CASSFQGNQETQYF,TRBJ2-5,TRBV5-1,NA,NA
TGTGCCAGCAGTTACTCGCGGGAACCAGTTTACGAGCAGTACTTC,CASSYSREPVYEQYF,TRBJ2-7,TRBV6-5,once,NA
TGTGCCAGCAGGAACAGGGGGCGGGCAGATACGCAGTATTTT,CASRNRGRADTQYF,TRBJ2-3,TRBV27,once,TRBD1
TGTGCCAGCTCACCACCCTACCCACCGAACACTGAAGCTTTCTTT,CASSPPYPPNTEAFF,TRBJ1-1,TRBV18,NA,NA
TGTGCCAGCACCCTAGGGACAGGGGGTAATAACGAGCAGTACTTC,CASTLGTGGNNEQYF,TRBJ2-7,TRBV28,few,TRBD1
TGTGCCAGCAGCGTAGGTGGGACTAGCGGGTCAACAGATACGCAGTATTTT,CASSVGGTSGSTDTQYF,TRBJ2-3,TRBV9,NA,TRBD2
TGTGCCTGGAGTTCTATGGGGGGACGGTCACCCCTCCACTTT,CAWSSMGGRSPLHF,TRBJ1-6,TRBV30,NA,NA
TGTGCCAGCTCACCACTCGGAGGGTGGCGCACTGAAGCTTTCTTT,CASSPLGGWRTEAFF,TRBJ1-1,TRBV18,NA,NA
TGTGCCAGCAGCCAAGATCCAGGCACAGATACGCAGTATTTT,CASSQDPGTDTQYF,TRBJ2-3,TRBV3-1/TRBV3-2,NA,NA